These 8 T cell receptor beta chains originate from one sample sequenced in a study of blood T cell repertoires in COVID-19. TCRdb's table, derived via immunoSEQ multiplex PCR, lists solely in-frame clones and lacks some. The table includes about 170,000 clones, approximately 85% detected once. What was sequenced was peripheral blood. Receptor source: a man older than 75 with COVID-19, enrolled during active disease.

The chain employs TRBV4-1 and TRBJ2-1; no reliable D call. CDR1 is MGHRA and CDR2 is YSYEKL in the germline V gene. The CDR3 sequence is 15 residues long. Trimming left V 0 bases short and J 0 bases short, with 6 bases between. CDR3 DNA sequence: TGCGCCAGCAGCCAAGATCCAGTCTCCTACAATGAGCAGTTCTTC. The encoded protein is CASSQDPVSYNEQFF.

The chain employs TRBV24-1 and TRBJ2-7; TRBD1 matches 7 bases. Trimming removed 4 bases from V and 5 bases from J; junction bases left unmatched: 4. This CDR3 is built from 13 residues. Per the germline V gene, CDR1 is KGHDR and CDR2 is SFDVKD. Here the CDR3 DNA reads TGTGCCACCAGTGAAGCCGACAGGGACGAGCAGTACTTC. Its translation is CATSEADRDEQYF.

V gene TRBV6-1 combines with J gene TRBJ2-1; perhaps TRBD2 as D (6 bases). Germline V gene data show CDR1 as MNHNS and CDR2 as SASEGT. Trimming cost V 3 bases and J 12 bases, with 12 bases left between them. The CDR3 contains 12 residues. The CDR3 sequence: CASSETRGVQFF. Here the CDR3 DNA reads TGTGCCAGCAGTGAGACTCGCGGGGTGCAGTTCTTC.

The chain couples TRBV6-5 to TRBJ1-2, with D perhaps matching TRBD1 (6 bases). Trimming removed 6 bases at V and 4 bases at J, with 12 bases between. There are 13 residues in the CDR3. Germline CDR1 is MNHEY and CDR2 is SVGAGI. In DNA form, the CDR3 reads TGTGCCAGCAGCAGGGGTTTATCCTATGGCTACACCTTC. Translating gives CASSRGLSYGYTF.

Note on this clone: The same CDR3 arises from other DNA sequences in this sample as well. The V and J genes are TRBV4-2 and TRBJ2-7; tentative D call: TRBD2 (6 bases). V dropped 0 bases and J dropped 6 bases, with 9 bases sitting between them. The CDR3 runs 13 residues. The germline CDR1 and CDR2 sequences are LGHNA and YNFKEQ. The CDR3, as DNA: TGTGCCAGCAGCCAAGAGGGGGGAGGCGAGCAGTACTTC. It translates to CASSQEGGGEQYF.

Only one count was recorded for this clone. The rearrangement joins TRBV7-9 to TRBJ2-5, with a possible D match to TRBD1 (6 bases). V was shortened by 5 bases and J by 4 bases, with 14 bases between the two germline ends. CDR3 size: 14 residues. Germline values: CDR1 SEHNR, CDR2 FQNEAQ (reference sequence). CDR3 loop: CASSQGGYGETQYF. The CDR3 DNA is TGTGCCAGCAGCCAAGGGGGTTATGGAGAGACCCAGTACTTC.

The chain links TRBV5-1 to TRBJ2-3; no clear D gene. This CDR3 region has 14 residues. Trimming removed 0 bases at V and 6 bases at J, with 11 bases between. CDR1 is SGHRS, CDR2 YFSETQ, per germline. This CDR3 reads CASSLATVSDTQYF. In DNA form, the CDR3 reads TGCGCCAGCAGCTTGGCTACGGTTAGTGATACGCAGTATTTT.

The chain couples TRBV18 to TRBJ1-1; D remains unclear. Germline V gene data show CDR1 as KGHSH and CDR2 as LQKENI. The CDR3 is 17 amino acids. V lost 3 bases, J lost 0 bases, and 17 bases lay in between. The DNA of the CDR3 is TGTGCCAGCTCACCTGGGTCCCACGGGATTTTGAACACTGAAGCTTTCTTT. It yields the protein CASSPGSHGILNTEAFF.